The clone carrying this TCR beta chain came up a few times. Its ends do not fully match the called genes, so a read error is possible. A second PCR of about 7 to 11 cycles used a sample-barcoded 5' primer and a J-beta primer mix. Tags on each cDNA molecule came from a template-switch adaptor with 12 random nucleotides. CDR3-containing paired-end reads numbered at least 2.5 million in each sample. From the 5' RACE reads, TCRdb called clonotypes with MiXCR, one entry per CDR3 protein. The table has 550,000 to 800,000 distinct CDR3 sequences, under 25% seen once; the top ten hold under 4%. This specimen belongs to a study of blood T cells in healthy people across ages. The length of the CDR3 is 18 residues. CDR1 is SGHNT and CDR2 is YENEEA in the germline V gene. Collection of 9.5 to 10 milliliters of peripheral blood was performed for each donor.

The source material was blood. The sequence was collected from a man aged 65 to 85 in good health. This chain connects TRBV11-3 to TRBJ2-1; 11 bases are a match to TRBD2. DNA for the CDR3: TGTGCCAGCAGCTTCAGGACTAGCGGGCTTGGGGTTGGCAATGAGCAGCTCTTC. Its protein product is CASSFRTSGLGVGNEQLF.